This T cell receptor beta chain was recorded in a study of T cell responses to AZD1222 COVID-19 vaccine. Study-wide findings and caveats: At baseline, seropositivity was found in only a handful of AZD1222 recipients. Females outnumbered males among donors, who were mostly white British; clonal diversity was possibly underestimated. The study found vaccine-associated CD4 TCRs spanning spike, dominant at 160-218 and 743-854. Increases in Spike-specific TCR breadth and depth were seen after two AZD1222 doses.

As to this clone: No antigen is known for it.

Germline V lookup: CDR1 LNHNV, CDR2 YYDKDF (reference sequence). The V end lost 1 base, the J end lost 0 bases, and 9 bases lay between the germline ends. The CDR3 extends over 16 amino acids. The method was immunoSEQ multiplex PCR; TCRdb's version includes in-frame clones alone and lacks a portion of them. The table shows some 28,000 clones, with around 80% occurring only once. The clonotype was recovered from an adult in good health. The input for sequencing was peripheral blood, taken on day 0 of AZD1222 vaccination. The chain has TRBV15 and TRBJ2-2; a possible D gene is TRBD2 (6 bases). DNA for the CDR3: TGTGCCACCAGCAGAGCAGTAGCGGCGAACACCGGGGAGCTGTTTTTT. The encoded protein is CATSRAVAANTGELFF.